This T cell receptor (beta chain) derives from a study of OX40 agonist ivuxolimab in advanced cancers. Systemic immunosuppression or autoimmune disease history was grounds to exclude patients. The investigators sampled blood at baseline, at cycle 4 day 1, and at cycle 7 day 1. Generated by immunoSEQ multiplex PCR, the TCRdb table keeps only in-frame clones and is missing some. The sample holds tens of thousands of clones; around four fifths are singletons and the top ten take roughly 2.2%. The TCR sequence derives from an adult with an advanced solid tumor such as melanoma, head and neck, liver or kidney cancer. The sample was CD4+ or CD8+ T cells sorted from blood, taken in a trial of the OX40 agonist ivuxolimab.

The CDR3 bases are TGCGCCAGCAGCTTCGGGACGGGCGGGGAGACCCAGTACTTC. Protein product: CASSFGTGGETQYF. The chain is built from TRBV5-1 and TRBJ2-5, with D perhaps being TRBD1 or TRBD2 (5 bases each). CDR3 size: 14 residues. The germline CDR1 and CDR2 sequences are SGHRS and YFSETQ. The V and J ends lost 2 bases and 5 bases respectively, with 13 bases between them.